This T cell receptor (beta chain) was sequenced for a study of CD8+CD57+ T cells in acquired aplastic anemia. The CDR3 extends over 15 amino acids. V lost 0 bases to trimming and J lost 7 bases; unmatched junction nucleotides: 8. Germline V CDR1 and CDR2: SGHVS, FQNEAQ. Profiles of TCR beta VDJ and CDR3 were generated from a genomic DNA template. A single record per CDR3 protein comes from TCRdb applying MiXCR to the reads. The sample lists approximately 270,000 distinct CDR3 sequences; approximately 57% were seen once. Study-level findings and limits: No significant difference in CD8+ Simpson's diversity was found between patients and controls.

In regard to this clonotype: Antigen unknown.

Sample: sorted CD4+, CD8+, or CD8+CD57+ T cells (not recorded which) from PBMCs. The source of this sequence is a human donor with severe aplastic anemia or a healthy control (not recorded which). The V call is TRBV7-8, the J call TRBJ2-5; 7 positions match TRBD2. The CDR3 is CASSLAEAGPLTQYF. The CDR3 region has the DNA TGTGCCAGCAGCTTAGCAGAAGCGGGACCCCTGACCCAGTACTTC.